This TCR beta chain came from a study of cytomegalovirus exposure and HLA in healthy donors. Per the germline V gene, CDR1 is SGHTA and CDR2 is FQGNSA. V lost 0 bases and J 3 bases, leaving 9 bases between the germline ends. This CDR3 comprises 14 residues. Study-level findings and limits: According to reports, the classifier identified cytomegalovirus status with high specificity and sensitivity.

The study ran its PCR with 60 Vbeta and 13 Jbeta primers. Assay used: immunoSEQ multiplex PCR; TCRdb lists only in-frame clones, some missing. Found here are 150,000 to 200,000 clones, more than 85% of them singletons; the top ten hold approximately 1.7%. In regard to this clone: The antigen is not known.

This chain uses TRBV7-2 with TRBJ2-7; D gene unclear. Sequencing used PBMCs. The receptor was isolated from a woman between 18 and 30 years old in good health and CMV-seronegative. CDR3 in DNA: TGTGCCAGCAGCTTAGCGCCCTCTAGCTACGAGCAGTACTTC. Protein: CASSLAPSSYEQYF.